The 11 T cell receptor beta chains in this list originate from one sample, sequenced in a study of cytomegalovirus exposure and HLA in healthy donors. PCR involved 60 Vbeta and 13 Jbeta primers. Clones were read by immunoSEQ multiplex PCR, and TCRdb kept only the in-frame ones, dropping some. The sample records roughly 120,000 clones, roughly four fifths being singletons. Specimen: PBMCs. The source of these receptors is a male donor in good health and CMV-seropositive.

This rearrangement joins TRBV27 to TRBJ2-4, with 9 nucleotides matching TRBD1. Germline V gene data show CDR1 as MNHEY and CDR2 as SMNVEV (reference sequence). J lost 7 bases, V lost 5 bases, and 9 bases had no gene match. The CDR3 runs to 15 residues. The CDR3 here is CASSPPGQGPNIQYF. The DNA for the CDR3 is TGTGCCAGCAGTCCCCCGGGACAGGGACCTAACATTCAGTACTTC.

V gene TRBV28 combines with J gene TRBJ2-5; TRBD1 might be the D (6 bases). This CDR3 is built from 17 residues. The V gene lost 7 bases and the J gene lost 1 base, with 22 bases spanning the gap. CDR1 and CDR2 from the germline V gene are MDHEN and SYDVKM. In DNA, the CDR3 is TGTGCCAGCACCCCAAGTCCCTACGGACAGCCCCAAGAGACCCAGTACTTC. It translates to CASTPSPYGQPQETQYF.

This chain joins TRBV6-5 and TRBJ1-1, with D possibly TRBD1 on 5 matching bases. The CDR3 totals 16 residues. Germline values: CDR1 MNHEY, CDR2 SVGAGI. V was clipped by 0 bases and J by 7 bases, with 18 bases between them. The CDR3 reads CASSYSTRQGGFEAFF. The CDR3 nucleotides are TGTGCCAGCAGTTACTCGACTCGGCAGGGTGGTTTTGAAGCTTTCTTT.

The gene calls are TRBV2 and TRBJ1-2, with D tentatively TRBD1 (5 bases). V lost 6 bases to trimming and J lost 8 bases, with 19 bases between them. Germline V gene sequence: CDR1 SNHLY, CDR2 FYNNEI. The CDR3 covers 14 residues. CDR3 nucleotide sequence: TGTGCCAGCAGCTACAGGCCCCAACTTATCGGCTACACCTTC. Its translation is CASSYRPQLIGYTF.

The rearrangement uses TRBV7-2 and TRBJ2-7; the D gene is possibly TRBD1 (6 bases). Trimming cost V 1 base and J 2 bases, with 12 bases left between them. The CDR3 loop spans 15 amino acids. The germline V gene has CDR1 SGHTA and CDR2 FQGNSA. CDR3 amino acids: CASSLVVDSPYEQYF. The CDR3 nucleotides read TGTGCCAGCAGCTTAGTGGTGGACAGCCCCTACGAGCAGTACTTC.

This clone was detected only once. This chain joins TRBV7-2 and TRBJ1-5; TRBD1 matches at 11 bases. Germline CDR1 is SGHTA and CDR2 is FQGNSA. V trimming: 4 bases; J trimming: 5 bases; junction bases outside the gene matches: 4. The CDR3 runs 15 residues. The CDR3 region has the DNA TGTGCCAGCAGCTGGACAGGGGGCGCGCATCAGCCCCAGCATTTT. As protein: CASSWTGGAHQPQHF.

This chain uses TRBV28 with TRBJ1-1, with 9 bases aligning to TRBD1. The V segment lost 4 bases and the J segment 7 bases; nucleotides outside the gene matches: 4. Germline CDR1 is MDHEN and CDR2 is SYDVKM. This CDR3 spans 13 amino acids. The CDR3 loop is CASSYRGRVEAFF. The CDR3 DNA reads TGTGCCAGCAGTTACAGGGGGCGAGTTGAAGCTTTCTTT.

This chain connects TRBV13 to TRBJ2-7; 9 bases are shared with TRBD1. CDR1 and CDR2 from the germline V gene are PRHDT and FYEKMQ (reference sequence). Trimming removed 5 bases from V and 2 bases from J; junction bases left unmatched: 16. This CDR3 comprises 18 residues. The CDR3 region has the DNA TGTGCCAGCAGCCCCGTCCCGGGACAGGGAACGACAGCCTACGAGCAGTACTTC. Encoded protein: CASSPVPGQGTTAYEQYF.

The chain employs TRBV7-6 and TRBJ1-1, with TRBD1 matching over 7 bases. The CDR3 extends over 15 amino acids. Germline lookup yields CDR1 SGHVS and CDR2 FNYEAQ. V lost 1 base to trimming and J lost 3 bases; unmatched junction nucleotides: 5. CDR3 nucleotide sequence: TGTGCCAGCAGCTTAGGGGGGCAGGGGGACACTGAAGCTTTCTTT. Amino acid sequence: CASSLGGQGDTEAFF.

The V and J genes are TRBV7-3 and TRBJ2-7, with D possibly TRBD1 on 5 matching bases. The CDR3 has 15 amino acids. Germline lookup yields CDR1 SGHTA and CDR2 FQGTGA. Trimming removed 2 bases at V and 2 bases at J, with 13 bases between. Here the CDR3 DNA reads TGTGCCAGCAGCTTATCCCCAGGGCCCACCTACGAGCAGTACTTC. Residues: CASSLSPGPTYEQYF. Looking up the rest from reference TRBV7-3 and TRBJ2-7 gives the full variable domain: GAGVSQTPSNKVTEKGKYVELRCDPISGHTALYWYRQSLGQGPEFLIYFQGTGAADDSGLPNDRFFAVRPEGSVSTLKIQRTERGDSAVYLCASSLSPGPTYEQYFGPGTRLTVT.

V is TRBV9 and J is TRBJ2-1; 7 positions agree with TRBD2. The ends lost 2 bases at V and 10 bases at J; junction bases unmatched: 0. The CDR3 has 11 amino acids. Germline values: CDR1 SGDLS, CDR2 YYNGEE. The CDR3 loop reads CASSVGGEQFF. In DNA form, the CDR3 reads TGTGCCAGCAGCGTCGGGGGGGAGCAGTTCTTC.